The source of this TCR beta chain is a study of blood T cells in healthy people across ages (dated by TCRdb to 2014 to 2015). Broadly, across the study: In model experiments, template switching captured roughly one uniquely barcoded TCR beta cDNA molecule for every two T cells. The donors were divided into four age groups: young (average roughly 17 years), middle-aged (around 41), aged (around 67) and long-lived (roughly 82). To avoid experimental bias, donors of different ages were distributed randomly across sequencing lanes. To track age-related changes in TCR beta repertoire diversity, the study relied on deep sequencing normalized with unique cDNA molecular identifiers. For two donors (one aged 18 to 29 and one aged 80 or older), the study analyzed two additional independent replicas of 1 million unique cDNA reads from the same blood draw. The research as a whole found: Compared with the aged group, the long-lived group had more naive CD4+ T cells, fewer expanded clones and increased TCR diversity, suggesting age selection. The percentage of naive T cells measured by flow cytometry correlated strongly with observed TCR beta diversity. Estimates of total diversity based on one million sequenced T cells were regarded as lower bounds and as underestimates. The CMV infection status of donors was not known, potentially confounding age-related changes in expanded clonotypes. Since profiling was done on bulk unsorted PBMCs, naive and antigen-experienced compartments could not be conclusively compared. As age increased, observed TCR beta diversity per million T cells dropped in a roughly linear way, and a significant reduction was already evident by age 40.

The library relied on 5' RACE. TCRdb lists the instrument as Illumina HiSeq 2500. A second PCR of 7 to 11 cycles was run with a J-beta primer mix and a sample-barcoded 5' primer. Each TCR beta cDNA molecule received a unique molecular identifier from a template-switch 5' adaptor carrying 12 random nucleotides. Each sample yielded at least 2.5 million CDR3-containing paired-end reads. The Mint cDNA synthesis kit, primed by a TRBC-specific oligonucleotide, was used to synthesize first-strand cDNA from all RNA. All cDNA was treated with uracil-DNA glycosylase and then went through a first 18-cycle PCR with the universal primers M1SS and BC2_uni_R. The paper's data handling went like this. Normalization of each sample was performed by random selection of 1 million high-quality reads, each carrying a distinct molecular identifier. Reads with shared molecular identifiers were discarded instead of being binned into consensus sequences. MiTCR, run with a Q25 quality threshold and the strictest error-elimination algorithm, handled CDR3 identification, clonotype clustering and error correction. A nonparametric unseen species model with Euler transformation was used to estimate lower-bound total TCR beta diversity. TCRdb trimmed the raw reads at Q25, called clones with MiXCR and kept productive beta chains. When rows share a CDR3 protein, they turn into one entry using the most common DNA and genes. The V and J calls and clone size come from TCRdb's table, not from the authors' own analysis. The sample table shows 1.5 million to 2 million distinct CDR3 sequences, and roughly 50% are seen once. Less than 2.5% of the sample is held by the ten biggest clonotypes.

The donors were a few dozen Caucasian individuals from Russia, aged 6 to 90 years, who were systemically healthy. Around 9.9 milliliters of peripheral blood were collected from each donor into EDTA-treated Vacutainer tubes. Ficoll-Paque density-gradient centrifugation was used to isolate PBMCs, with at least 7 million per sample. Total RNA was extracted from PBMCs with Trizol reagent, with at least 5 micrograms obtained per sample. Naive CD45RAhigh/CD27high T cell percentages were measured by flow cytometry on a PBMC aliquot from every donor. In the case of this clonotype: This clone's antigen is unknown. Within one base of it there is no much larger clone, and no base qualities were kept.

Per the germline V gene, SGHRS is the CDR1 and YFSETQ is the CDR2. V loses 0 bases of germline sequence and J loses 4 bases, and the interval between the two ends is 11 bases. The CDR3 measures 16 amino acids from cysteine to phenylalanine. Kept here is only the CDR3 DNA, which spans 48 bases and is read in frame from base 1. The sequence links TRBV5-1 to TRBJ2-6; the D assignment is uncertain and may be TRBD1 or TRBD2, with 5 bases supporting each. The receptor was derived from a woman aged 40 to 50 in good health. The sample consisted of blood. At the DNA level, the sequence is TGCGCCAGCAGCTTGGTAACGGGGCCCGGGGCCAACGTCCTGACTTTC. Its protein reads: CASSLVTGPGANVLTF.